A single sample is the source of the 21 T cell receptor beta chains below, sequenced in a study of CD8 T cells in ankylosing spondylitis. TCRdb re-analysed the 5' RACE reads in MiXCR, keeping a single row per CDR3 protein. The sample lists 150,000 to 250,000 distinct CDR3 sequences, roughly 12% occurring once. Material: blood, either unsorted or a sorted T cell fraction (not recorded which). All receptors derive from a male donor with ankylosing spondylitis or in good health (not recorded which).

This clonotype was seen many times. V and J are TRBV4-1 and TRBJ2-3, with TRBD1 as a possible D gene (5 bases). In germline, CDR1 is MGHRA, CDR2 YSYEKL. The CDR3 totals 16 residues. V lost 1 base and J lost 6, with 17 bases in between. This CDR3 reads CASSQGSGFFEDTQYF. DNA for the CDR3: TGCGCCAGCAGCCAAGGTTCAGGGTTCTTCGAGGATACGCAGTATTTT.

Only a few counts were recorded for this clonotype. The chain uses TRBV5-1 and TRBJ1-6; D is undetermined. The CDR3 spans 14 residues. Per germline, CDR1 SGHRS and CDR2 YFSETQ. V dropped 4 bases and J dropped 11 bases, with 16 bases sitting between them. The CDR3 bases are TGCGCCAGCAGCCCCGGATTGGAGATGGCACCCCTCCACTTT. This sequence encodes CASSPGLEMAPLHF.

Only a few counts were recorded for this clonotype. This sequence joins TRBV25-1 and TRBJ2-1; TRBD2 agrees at 8 bases. Germline loops: CDR1 MGHDK, CDR2 SYGVNS. J gave up 3 bases and V 3 bases, and 1 base lay outside the gene matches. The CDR3 is 14 amino acids. The CDR3 DNA reads as TGTGCCAGCAGTGATACTAGCGGCTACAATGAGCAGTTCTTC. Amino acids: CASSDTSGYNEQFF.

V and J are TRBV4-1 and TRBJ1-1; TRBD1 matches at 7 bases. V lost 8 bases to trimming and J lost 1 base; unmatched junction nucleotides: 4. This CDR3 contains 13 residues. Per germline, CDR1 MGHRA and CDR2 YSYEKL. CDR3 nucleotide sequence: TGCGCCAGCGGGGGACAGCAGAACACTGAAGCTTTCTTT. Its protein product is CASGGQQNTEAFF.

Points on this clonotype: One junction end disagrees with the germline gene, perhaps due to a read error. The rearrangement uses TRBV7-9 and TRBJ2-3; 8 nucleotides line up with TRBD2. Germline values: CDR1 SEHNR, CDR2 FQNEAQ (reference sequence). CDR3 size: 14 residues. CDR3 bases: TGTGCCAGCAGCATAGCGGGACCGCAAGATACGCAGTATTTT. Protein: CASSIAGPQDTQYF.

This clonotype has just a few counts. CDR3 in amino acids: CASSYSSTPNQPQHF. The CDR3 DNA is TGTGCCAGCAGTTACTCTTCAACACCCAATCAGCCCCAGCATTTT. The chain uses TRBV6-5 and TRBJ1-5; unclear D gene. Trimming left V 0 bases short and J 3 bases short, with 9 bases between. CDR1 is MNHEY, CDR2 SVGAGI, per germline. The CDR3 totals 15 residues.

The chain recombines TRBV6-5 with TRBJ2-3; D is undetermined. CDR1 and CDR2 from the germline V gene are MNHEY and SVGAGI. The CDR3 runs 13 residues. V was trimmed by 0 bases and J by 10 bases, leaving 11 bases between them. CDR3 DNA sequence: TGTGCCAGCAGTTACTCGAGTGCCGAAGCGCAGTATTTT. Amino acid sequence: CASSYSSAEAQYF.

J is TRBJ1-2 and V is TRBV20-1, with unresolved D. The V gene lost 6 bases and the J gene lost 4 bases, with 18 bases spanning the gap. The CDR3 runs to 14 residues. The germline V gene encodes CDR1 DFQATT and CDR2 SNEGSKA (reference sequence). CDR3: CSAPPSSPLYGYTF. As DNA, the CDR3 is TGCAGTGCCCCCCCTTCCAGCCCCCTCTATGGCTACACCTTC.

In this sample, this clonotype turned up a few times. V is TRBV7-9 and J is TRBJ2-7; D is perhaps TRBD1 (5 bases). The germline gives CDR1 SEHNR, CDR2 FQNEAQ (reference sequence). V lost 0 bases and J lost 5, with 11 bases in between. There are 14 residues in the CDR3. The CDR3: CASSLASGRDEQYF. In nucleotides, the CDR3 is TGTGCCAGCAGCTTAGCTTCAGGGCGCGACGAGCAGTACTTC.

The V and J genes are TRBV11-2 and TRBJ2-7, with TRBD2 matching 7 bases. With V trimmed by 3 bases and J by 2 bases, 16 bases remained unmatched. Germline V CDR1 and CDR2: SGHAT, FQNNGV. This CDR3 contains 18 residues. The CDR3 loop is CASSFPTSGTGLPYEQYF. The CDR3 DNA follows: TGTGCCAGCAGCTTCCCCACATCAGGGACGGGACTACCCTACGAGCAGTACTTC.

The CDR3 here is CATSSGGAYNEQFF. The CDR3, as DNA: TGTGCCACCTCGAGCGGGGGGGCTTACAATGAGCAGTTCTTC. V usage is TRBV12-3 or TRBV12-4 and J usage is TRBJ2-1, with 10 bases identical to TRBD2. The V gene end was trimmed by 10 bases and the J gene end by 4 bases; junction bases not matched to a gene: 7. This CDR3 has 14 residues.

This rearrangement joins TRBV9 to TRBJ2-3; TRBD2 aligns across 11 bases. The V gene end was trimmed by 0 bases and the J gene end by 0 bases; junction bases not matched to a gene: 6. Per the germline V gene, CDR1 is SGDLS and CDR2 is YYNGEE. This CDR3 spans 18 amino acids. The DNA of the CDR3 is TGTGCCAGCAGCGTAGTAGCGGGGGGGCCAAGCAGCACAGATACGCAGTATTTT. It is translated as CASSVVAGGPSSTDTQYF.

This clonotype occurred a few times. The J gene is TRBJ2-1, the V gene TRBV20-1; either TRBD1 or TRBD2 may supply D (6 bases each). Trimming removed 6 bases at V and 0 bases at J, with 21 bases between. The V gene's germline CDR1 is DFQATT and CDR2 SNEGSKA (reference sequence). The CDR3 covers 17 residues. Written as DNA, the CDR3 is TGCAGTGCCATCACGGACAGCGGGCCCAGCTCCTACAATGAGCAGTTCTTC. Translation gives CSAITDSGPSSYNEQFF.

This clonotype was observed a few times. V and J are TRBV2 and TRBJ2-3; D not resolved. CDR3 length equals 13 residues. V was pared by 8 bases and J by 3 bases, with 12 bases between. In germline, CDR1 is SNHLY, CDR2 FYNNEI. In nucleotides, the CDR3 is TGTGCCAGCGGCTCCTTAGGTACAGATACGCAGTATTTT. Translated: CASGSLGTDTQYF.

This clonotype was recorded at least ten times. This rearrangement joins TRBV24-1 to TRBJ1-2; D is perhaps TRBD1 (5 bases). CDR3 length: 10 amino acids. V dropped 7 bases and J dropped 7 bases, with 6 bases sitting between them. CDR1 and CDR2 from the germline V gene are KGHDR and SFDVKD. The CDR3, as DNA: TGTGCCACCAGGGGGACTGGCTACACCTTC. It yields the protein CATRGTGYTF.

The rearrangement links TRBV12-3 or TRBV12-4 to TRBJ1-1; D perhaps matches TRBD1 (5 bases). The CDR3 runs to 13 residues. Trimming stripped 1 base from V and 11 bases from J, with 14 bases between. The DNA for the CDR3 is TGTGCCAGCAGTTTAGTCTTGAGGGGATTGGCTTTCTTT. Amino acid sequence: CASSLVLRGLAFF.

V and J are TRBV6-5 and TRBJ2-1; 12 bases map to TRBD2. The CDR3 length is 17 residues. Germline assignment: CDR1 MNHEY and CDR2 SVGAGI. The J segment lost 3 bases and the V segment lost 4 bases, leaving 7 bases of the junction unmatched. The CDR3 sequence: CASSSPGLAGFYNEQFF. Written as DNA, the CDR3 is TGTGCCAGCAGTTCCCCAGGACTAGCGGGATTCTACAATGAGCAGTTCTTC.

This clonotype turned up a few times. V and J are TRBV6-2 or TRBV6-3 and TRBJ2-5; D not resolved. Trimming stripped 4 bases from V and 4 bases from J, with 13 bases between. This CDR3 region has 14 residues. CDR1 and CDR2 (germline): MNHEY, SVGEGT. CDR3 residues: CASSSGRDIETQYF. The CDR3 DNA reads as TGTGCCAGCAGTTCCGGTCGAGACATAGAGACCCAGTACTTC.

The chain carries TRBV4-1 and TRBJ2-7, with a tentative D call TRBD1 (7 bases). Trimming cost V 3 bases and J 4 bases, with 16 bases left between them. Germline values: CDR1 MGHRA, CDR2 YSYEKL. This CDR3 contains 15 residues. The DNA of the CDR3 is TGCGCCAGCAGCCACAGGACAGGAGGGGCTTACGAGCAGTACTTC. This codes for CASSHRTGGAYEQYF.

The genes are TRBV4-1 and TRBJ2-1, with 12 nucleotides matching TRBD2. The V gene end was trimmed by 4 bases and the J gene end by 7 bases; junction bases not matched to a gene: 11. CDR3 size: 17 residues. Germline lookup yields CDR1 MGHRA and CDR2 YSYEKL. The CDR3 DNA reads as TGCGCCAGCAGCCCACAAGGTCTAGCGGGAGGGCCTAATGAGCAGTTCTTC. It specifies CASSPQGLAGGPNEQFF.

This clonotype showed up just a few times. V usage is TRBV4-1 and J usage is TRBJ1-5; weak D call: TRBD1 (5 bases). CDR3 size: 17 residues. Germline V CDR1 and CDR2: MGHRA, YSYEKL. The V end lost 2 bases, the J end lost 2 bases, and 16 bases lay between the germline ends. This CDR3 reads CASSQFGRGDGNQPQHF. CDR3 in DNA: TGCGCCAGCAGCCAATTCGGGAGGGGAGACGGCAATCAGCCCCAGCATTTT.